This T cell receptor (beta chain) originates from a study of molecular identifiers for immune sequencing clone quantification. Source material for naive CD8 libraries was about 19,000 to 1,100,000 sorted cells, with 10%, 30% or 50% RNA. TCRdb reprocessed the PCR reads via MiXCR and lists one record per CDR3 protein. The table has fewer than 350,000 distinct CDR3 sequences, about 20% seen once; the top ten hold under 0.95%. Study observations and caveats: Clones above 20 RNA copies contained over 97% of effector molecules and under 1% of naive molecules. Identical TCR molecules sharing a barcode could underestimate highly expanded clone sizes.

Looked up from germline, CDR1 is SGHDN and CDR2 is FVKESK. V lost 0 bases and J lost 8, with 17 bases in between. CDR3 size: 16 residues. Of note for this clonotype: Its matching antigen is unknown.

The source is a human donor in good health. Some libraries in this study had Jurkat cell RNA spiked in. The sequencing sample was made of naive CD8+ T cells from blood, with Jurkat cell RNA spiked in. The subset was: FACS-sorted CD8+CD4-CCR7+CD45RA+ naive T cells. The rearrangement joins TRBV14 to TRBJ2-1, with D perhaps TRBD2 (5 bases). The DNA of the CDR3 is TGTGCCAGCAGCCAAGATGGGCTAGCCGGAACCGATGAGCAGTTCTTC. Translated, it gives CASSQDGLAGTDEQFF.